This TCR beta chain stems from a study of blood T cell repertoires in COVID-19 (dated by TCRdb to the early 2020s). In the study overall: The collaborator samples originated in the United States, Italy and Spain and spanned the acute and convalescent phases of COVID-19. The prospective study material was composed of cDNA or gDNA derived from T cells, B-cell-depleted T cells, or PBMCs. Deeply sampled blood TCRbeta repertoires from subjects exposed to, actively infected with, or recovered from COVID-19 were included in the dataset. The repertoires were made available in a free public database intended to serve as a resource for research on the immune response to SARS-CoV-2. Samples were obtained from the ongoing ImmuneRACE study (first 160 participants) and from over a thousand subjects provided by 6 global collaborators. Sample metadata almost always included a de-identified subject ID, COVID-19 status, age in years and sex. Where available, HLA class I and class II types were obtained from metadata supplied by the sample provider rather than from assay-based typing.

Beyond this particular receptor, the publication reports: How much clinical and demographic metadata was included differed by source and by participant, and the metadata was provided uncurated.

Points on this clone: No cognate antigen has been identified for it. One base away there is no much larger clone; base qualities are not given.

The V and J ends are trimmed by 0 bases and 4 bases, leaving 8 bases between them. The germline V gene (reference sequence) provides CDR1 LGHDT and CDR2 YNNKEL. Measured from the cysteine to the phenylalanine, the CDR3 is 14 residues long. Only the CDR3 portion is preserved as DNA: 42 bases, with reading frame beginning at the first base. The collaborating institutions used their own protocols to collect whole blood in K2EDTA tubes. For TCRbeta analysis, collaborators shipped samples as frozen whole blood, isolated PBMCs, or DNA extracted from either of those sample types. TCRbeta CDR3 regions were amplified from genomic DNA using the immunoSEQ Assay, a bias-controlled multiplex PCR. The original methods were these. Within the assay, amplification of reference gene primers was used to estimate how many nucleated cells each sample contained. To quantify the absolute abundance of each unique TCRbeta CDR3 rearrangement, sequence reads were collapsed and filtered. For each sample, productive Simpson clonality was calculated by taking the square root of Simpson's diversity index across productive rearrangements. Sourced from immuneACCESS, this table was stored by TCRdb with only in-frame sequences that have V and J called. A share of the clones is absent; for the studies checked, an unresolved V gene accounts for under half, and the remainder has no known explanation. The V and J calls and clone size are taken from that table; D and trimming were inferred from the DNA. A total of 35,000 to 50,000 clones appear in this sample, nearly 70% of them only once. The ten largest clonotypes hold 5.5% to 8% of the sample.

Sequencing was performed on peripheral blood. This receptor was obtained from a man of 80 years or more with acute or convalescent COVID-19. The chain is assembled from TRBV3-1 (or the pseudogene TRBV3-2) and TRBJ2-3, with the D gene uncertain. The CDR3 protein: CASSQDSFADTQYF. The nucleotides read TGTGCCAGCAGCCAAGATAGCTTTGCAGATACGCAGTATTTT.